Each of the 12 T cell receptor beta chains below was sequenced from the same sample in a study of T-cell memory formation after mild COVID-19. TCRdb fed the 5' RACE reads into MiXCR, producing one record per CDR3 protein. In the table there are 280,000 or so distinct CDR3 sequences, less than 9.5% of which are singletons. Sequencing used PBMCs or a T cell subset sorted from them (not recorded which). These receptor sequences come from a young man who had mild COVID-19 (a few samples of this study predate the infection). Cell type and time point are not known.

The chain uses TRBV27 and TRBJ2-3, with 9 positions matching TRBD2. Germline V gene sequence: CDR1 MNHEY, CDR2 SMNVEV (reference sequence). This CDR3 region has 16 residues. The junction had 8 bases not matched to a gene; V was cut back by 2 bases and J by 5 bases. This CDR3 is CASSLAAGGPGDTQYF. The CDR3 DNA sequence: TGTGCCAGCAGTTTAGCCGCGGGGGGGCCTGGAGATACGCAGTATTTT.

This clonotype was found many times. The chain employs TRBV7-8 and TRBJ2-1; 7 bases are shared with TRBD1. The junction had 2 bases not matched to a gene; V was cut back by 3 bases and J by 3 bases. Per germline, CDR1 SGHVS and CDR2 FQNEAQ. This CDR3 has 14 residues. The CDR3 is CASSLTGNYNEQFF. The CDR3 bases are TGTGCCAGCAGCTTGACAGGGAACTACAATGAGCAGTTCTTC. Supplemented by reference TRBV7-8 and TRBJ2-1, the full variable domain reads GAGVSQSPRYKVAKRGQDVALRCDPISGHVSLFWYQQALGQGPEFLTYFQNEAQLDKSGLPSDRFFAERPEGSVSTLKIQRTQQEDSAVYLCASSLTGNYNEQFFGPGTRLTVL.

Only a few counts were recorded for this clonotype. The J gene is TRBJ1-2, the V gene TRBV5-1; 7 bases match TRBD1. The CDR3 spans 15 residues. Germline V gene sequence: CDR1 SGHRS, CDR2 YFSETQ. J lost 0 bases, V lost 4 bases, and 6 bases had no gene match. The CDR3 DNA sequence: TGCGCCAGCAGCGTGACAGGGCAAACTAACTATGGCTACACCTTC. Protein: CASSVTGQTNYGYTF.

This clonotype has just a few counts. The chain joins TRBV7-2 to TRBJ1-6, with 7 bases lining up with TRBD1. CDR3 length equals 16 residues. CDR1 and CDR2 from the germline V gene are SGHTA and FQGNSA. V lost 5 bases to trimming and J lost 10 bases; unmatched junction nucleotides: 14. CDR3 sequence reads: CASSQSGTDLGSPLHF. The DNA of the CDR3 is TGTGCCAGCAGCCAATCAGGGACAGACTTGGGATCACCCCTCCACTTT.

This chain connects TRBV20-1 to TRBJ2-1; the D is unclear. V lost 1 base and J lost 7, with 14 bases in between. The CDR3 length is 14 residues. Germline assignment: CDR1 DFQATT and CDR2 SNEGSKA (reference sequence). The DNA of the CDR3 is TGCAGTGCTAGAGTGGGCATAGGTTGGAATGAGCAGTTCTTC. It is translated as CSARVGIGWNEQFF.

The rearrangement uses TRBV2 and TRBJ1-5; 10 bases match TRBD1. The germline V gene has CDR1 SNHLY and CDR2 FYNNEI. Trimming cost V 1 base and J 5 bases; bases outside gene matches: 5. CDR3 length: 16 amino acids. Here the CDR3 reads CASSEGWDRGHQPQHF. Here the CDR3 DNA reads TGTGCCAGCAGTGAAGGGTGGGACAGGGGACATCAGCCCCAGCATTTT.

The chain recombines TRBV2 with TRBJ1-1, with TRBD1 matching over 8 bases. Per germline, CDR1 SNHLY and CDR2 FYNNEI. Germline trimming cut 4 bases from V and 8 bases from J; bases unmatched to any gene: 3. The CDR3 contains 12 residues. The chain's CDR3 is CASSGSGGEAFF. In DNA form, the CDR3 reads TGTGCCAGCAGTGGTTCAGGGGGCGAAGCTTTCTTT. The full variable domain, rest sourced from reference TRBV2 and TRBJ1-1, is EPEVTQTPSHQVTQMGQEVILRCVPISNHLYFYWYRQILGQKVEFLVSFYNNEISEKSEIFDDQFSVERPDGSNFTLKIRSTKLEDSAMYFCASSGSGGEAFFGQGTRLTVV.

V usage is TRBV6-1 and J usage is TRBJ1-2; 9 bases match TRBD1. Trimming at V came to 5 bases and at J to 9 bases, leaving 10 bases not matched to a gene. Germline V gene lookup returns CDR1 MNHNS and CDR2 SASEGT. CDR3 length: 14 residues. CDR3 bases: TGTGCCAGCAGTTCGACTCGACAGGGGGTTAGCTACACCTTC. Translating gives CASSSTRQGVSYTF.

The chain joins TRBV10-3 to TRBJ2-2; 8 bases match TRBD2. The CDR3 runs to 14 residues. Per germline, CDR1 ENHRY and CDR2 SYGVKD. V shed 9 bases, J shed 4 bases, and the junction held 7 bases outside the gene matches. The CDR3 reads CAIGSGRGTGELFF. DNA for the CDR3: TGTGCCATTGGCTCCGGGAGGGGCACCGGGGAGCTGTTTTTT.

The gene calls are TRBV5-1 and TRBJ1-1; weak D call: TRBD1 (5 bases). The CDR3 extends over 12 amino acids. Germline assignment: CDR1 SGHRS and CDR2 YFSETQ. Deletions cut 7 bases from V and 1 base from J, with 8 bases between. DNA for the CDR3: TGCGCCAGCGGGGGAACGAACACTGAAGCTTTCTTT. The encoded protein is CASGGTNTEAFF.

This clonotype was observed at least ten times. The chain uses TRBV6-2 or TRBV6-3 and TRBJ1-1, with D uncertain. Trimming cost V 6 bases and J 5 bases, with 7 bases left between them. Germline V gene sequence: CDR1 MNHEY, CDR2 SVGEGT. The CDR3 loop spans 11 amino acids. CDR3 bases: TGTGCCAGCAGCCTGGAGACTGAAGCTTTCTTT. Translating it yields CASSLETEAFF.

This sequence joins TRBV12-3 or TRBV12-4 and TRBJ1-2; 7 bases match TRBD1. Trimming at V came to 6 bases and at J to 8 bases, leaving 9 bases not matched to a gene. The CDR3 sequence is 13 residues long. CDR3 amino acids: CASRTTGQGGYTF. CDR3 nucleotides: TGTGCCAGCAGAACGACAGGGCAGGGAGGCTACACCTTC.